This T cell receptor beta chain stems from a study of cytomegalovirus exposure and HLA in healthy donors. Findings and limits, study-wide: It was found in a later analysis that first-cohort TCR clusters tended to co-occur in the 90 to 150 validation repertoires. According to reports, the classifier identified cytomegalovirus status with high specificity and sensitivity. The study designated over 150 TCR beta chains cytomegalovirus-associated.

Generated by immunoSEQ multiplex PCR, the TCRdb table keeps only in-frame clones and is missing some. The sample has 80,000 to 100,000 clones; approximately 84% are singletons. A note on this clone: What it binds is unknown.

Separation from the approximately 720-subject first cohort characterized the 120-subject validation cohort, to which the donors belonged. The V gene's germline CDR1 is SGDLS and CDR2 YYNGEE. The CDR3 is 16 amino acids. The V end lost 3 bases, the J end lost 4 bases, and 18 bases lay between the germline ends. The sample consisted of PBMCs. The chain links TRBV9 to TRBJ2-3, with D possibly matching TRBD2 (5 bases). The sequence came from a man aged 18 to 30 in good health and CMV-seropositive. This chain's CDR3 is CASSAMDSGMADTQYF. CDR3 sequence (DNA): TGTGCCAGCAGCGCCATGGATTCGGGAATGGCAGATACGCAGTATTTT.